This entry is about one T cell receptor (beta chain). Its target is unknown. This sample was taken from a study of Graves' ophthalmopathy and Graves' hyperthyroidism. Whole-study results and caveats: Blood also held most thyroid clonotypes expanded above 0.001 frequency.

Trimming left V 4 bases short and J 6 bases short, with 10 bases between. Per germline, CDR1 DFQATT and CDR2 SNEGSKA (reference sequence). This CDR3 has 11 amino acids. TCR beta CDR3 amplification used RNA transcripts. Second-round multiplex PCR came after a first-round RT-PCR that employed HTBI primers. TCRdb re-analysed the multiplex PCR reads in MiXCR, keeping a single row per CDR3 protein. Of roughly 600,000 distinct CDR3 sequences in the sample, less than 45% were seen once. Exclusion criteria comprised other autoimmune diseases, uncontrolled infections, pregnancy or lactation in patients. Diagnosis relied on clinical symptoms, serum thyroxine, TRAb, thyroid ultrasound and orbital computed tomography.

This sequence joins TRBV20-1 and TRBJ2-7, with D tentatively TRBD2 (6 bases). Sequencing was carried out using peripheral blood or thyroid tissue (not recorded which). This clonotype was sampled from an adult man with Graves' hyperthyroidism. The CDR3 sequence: CSATPGAEQYF. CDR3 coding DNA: TGCAGTGCTACACCGGGAGCCGAGCAGTACTTC.